This T cell receptor (beta chain) was sequenced in a study of Graves' ophthalmopathy and Graves' hyperthyroidism. Whole-study findings and limits: Separation of ophthalmopathy from stable hyperthyroidism was achieved by a 13-signature model, at 85% to 90% sensitivity and approximately 81% specificity.

CDR1 is SGDLS and CDR2 is YYNGEE in the germline V gene. The V gene lost 5 bases and the J gene lost 6 bases, with 15 bases spanning the gap. CDR3 size: 14 residues. Regarding this clonotype: The antigen is unknown.

The sequenced template was RNA, covering the TCR beta CDR3 region. Second-round multiplex PCR followed a first-round RT-PCR using HTBI primers. TCRdb reanalysed the multiplex PCR reads using MiXCR and keeps one entry per CDR3 protein. The repertoire consists of about 400,000 distinct CDR3 sequences, with around a fifth occurring once and the leading ten covering 2.5% to 3.5%. The chain joins TRBV9 to TRBJ1-5; D possibly corresponds to TRBD1 (5 bases). Sequencing used peripheral blood. The sequence was collected from a woman aged 18-30 years with stable Graves' hyperthyroidism. The CDR3 spells CASSDSGSSQPQHF. DNA for the CDR3: TGTGCCAGCAGTGACTCAGGGTCGAGTCAGCCCCAGCATTTT.